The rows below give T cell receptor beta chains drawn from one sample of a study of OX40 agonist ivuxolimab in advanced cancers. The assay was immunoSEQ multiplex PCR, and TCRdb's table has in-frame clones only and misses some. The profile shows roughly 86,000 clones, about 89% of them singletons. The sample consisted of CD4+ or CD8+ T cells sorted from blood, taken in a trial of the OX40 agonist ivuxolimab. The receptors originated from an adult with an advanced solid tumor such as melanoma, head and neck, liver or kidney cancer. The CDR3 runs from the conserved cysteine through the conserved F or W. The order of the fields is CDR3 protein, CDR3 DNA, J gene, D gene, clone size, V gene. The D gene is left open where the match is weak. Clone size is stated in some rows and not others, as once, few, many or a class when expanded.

CASRIGQGNRQPQHF TGTGCCAGCAGGATCGGACAGGGGAACAGGCAGCCCCAGCATTTT TRBJ1-5 TRBD1 few TRBV28
CASSQGQGAQYF TGTGCCAGCAGCCAAGGTCAGGGCGCGCAGTACTTC TRBJ2-7 - - TRBV11-3
CASSLAIGRYEQYF TGTGCCAGCAGCTTGGCGATAGGGCGTTACGAGCAGTACTTC TRBJ2-7 - - TRBV5-4
CASSVQGPVNTEAFF TGTGCCAGCAGCGTACAGGGTCCAGTGAACACTGAAGCTTTCTTT TRBJ1-1 - once TRBV9
CASKRLRDSGTDTQYF TGTGCCAGTAAAAGACTTCGGGACAGCGGCACAGATACGCAGTATTTT TRBJ2-3 TRBD1 - TRBV19
CASSQDLGGATIYGYTF TGTGCCAGCAGCCAAGACCTCGGGGGCGCGACTATCTATGGCTACACCTTC TRBJ1-2 - - TRBV4-2
CASSQVPPSLTLHYGYTF TGCGCCAGCAGCCAAGTCCCACCCTCTCTTACGCTCCACTATGGCTACACCTTC TRBJ1-2 - - TRBV4-1
CAWDRVNSPLHF TGTGCCTGGGACAGGGTAAATTCACCCCTCCACTTT TRBJ1-6 TRBD1 - TRBV30
CASSGLGGPQETQYF TGCGCCAGCAGCGGCCTAGGGGGGCCCCAAGAGACCCAGTACTTC TRBJ2-5 - - TRBV5-1
CASSIDQGGNTEAFF TGTGCCAGCAGCATTGACCAAGGGGGGAACACTGAAGCTTTCTTT TRBJ1-1 - - TRBV5-4
CASSLGQAGFTGELFF TGTGCCAGCAGCTTAGGCCAGGCGGGGTTCACCGGGGAGCTGTTTTTT TRBJ2-2 - - TRBV11-2
CASRETGEINTIYF TGTGCCAGCAGGGAGACAGGGGAAATAAACACCATATATTTT TRBJ1-3 TRBD1 - TRBV6-1
CASSGALRGEQYF TGTGCCAGCAGTGGGGCATTGAGGGGGGAGCAGTACTTC TRBJ2-7 - - TRBV6-5
CASSFYTSSGTDTQYF TGTGCCAGCAGCTTCTACACTAGTTCTGGCACAGATACGCAGTATTTT TRBJ2-3 - - TRBV7-8
CASSTRQGPKGGQETQYF TGTGCCAGTAGTACCCGCCAGGGGCCTAAGGGGGGACAAGAGACCCAGTACTTC TRBJ2-5 - - TRBV19
CASSQFPGQGAIGELFF TGTGCCAGCAGCCAGTTCCCGGGACAGGGGGCAATCGGGGAGCTGTTTTTT TRBJ2-2 TRBD1 - TRBV7-2
CAASRGGTEAFF TGTGCCGCCAGCCGGGGCGGGACTGAAGCTTTCTTT TRBJ1-1 - few TRBV6-1
CASSVTRNYGYTF TGTGCCAGTAGTGTTACCCGAAACTATGGCTACACCTTC TRBJ1-2 - - TRBV19
CAWNRGLRETQYF TGTGCCTGGAACAGGGGGCTGCGGGAGACCCAGTACTTC TRBJ2-5 TRBD1 - TRBV30
CASRPPLAGTSYNEQFF TGTGCCAGCAGGCCCCCTTTAGCGGGTACCTCCTACAATGAGCAGTTCTTC TRBJ2-1 TRBD2 - TRBV2
CASSLETGSEQYF TGTGCCAGCAGCTTAGAGACAGGGTCCGAGCAGTACTTC TRBJ2-7 TRBD1 - TRBV9
CASSLKENQPQHF TGTGCCAGCAGCTTAAAGGAGAATCAGCCCCAGCATTTT TRBJ1-5 - - TRBV11-2
CASSPSGPLSGNTIYF TGTGCCAGCAGCCCCTCGGGACCTCTCTCTGGAAACACCATATATTTT TRBJ1-3 - - TRBV14
CASSLRTGYGYTF TGTGCCAGCAGCTTAAGGACAGGCTATGGCTACACCTTC TRBJ1-2 TRBD1 - TRBV27
CQGLKAFF TGTCAGGGGCTGAAGGCTTTCTTT TRBJ1-1 - few TRBV6-4
CASSLGQGRGNTIYF TGTGCCAGCAGCCTCGGACAGGGACGTGGAAACACCATATATTTT TRBJ1-3 TRBD1 - TRBV7-9
CASSVPIGTGVWPQHF TGTGCCAGCAGTGTGCCCATCGGGACAGGGGTTTGGCCCCAGCATTTT TRBJ1-5 TRBD1 - TRBV28
CASSMTSGGRYEQYF TGCGCCAGCAGTATGACTAGCGGGGGACGCTACGAGCAGTACTTC TRBJ2-7 TRBD2 - TRBV10-1
CASSPFPGTGREAFF TGCGCCAGCAGCCCTTTTCCCGGGACAGGCCGCGAAGCTTTCTTT TRBJ1-1 TRBD1 - TRBV5-1
CASSLQSGDTDTQYF TGTGCCAGCAGCTTACAGTCAGGCGACACAGATACGCAGTATTTT TRBJ2-3 - - TRBV7-2
CASSPPLQGGRDTQYF TGTGCCAGCTCACCACCCCTACAGGGAGGTAGAGATACGCAGTATTTT TRBJ2-3 - - TRBV18
CSVVTVYEQYF TGCAGCGTTGTGACAGTCTACGAGCAGTACTTC TRBJ2-7 - - TRBV29-1
CASSSPSTETQYF TGTGCCAGCAGCTCTCCGTCTACGGAGACCCAGTACTTC TRBJ2-5 - - TRBV5-4
CASSLYSGGRIGTEAFF TGTGCCAGCAGCTTGTACTCCGGGGGGCGAATTGGCACTGAAGCTTTCTTT TRBJ1-1 - - TRBV5-6
CASSLVGTGTEAFF TGTGCCAGCAGCTTGGTAGGGACTGGGACTGAAGCTTTCTTT TRBJ1-1 - - TRBV5-4